The 24 T cell receptor beta chains below come from one sample, sequenced in a study of CD8+CD57+ T cells in acquired aplastic anemia. Patients chosen for sequencing had shown CD8+CD57+ cell expansion by flow cytometry. CDR3 and TCR beta VDJ profiling relied on genomic DNA as the template. TCRdb analysed the reads with MiXCR anew, one entry per CDR3 protein. The repertoire holds 200,000 to 300,000 distinct CDR3 sequences, with 40% to 50% as singletons. The sequencing sample was made of sorted CD4+, CD8+, or CD8+CD57+ T cells (not recorded which) from PBMCs. These receptors were collected from a human donor with aplastic anemia.

CDR3 protein: CASSGPQGAANYGYTF. CDR3 coding DNA: TGTGCCAGCAGCGGCCCGCAGGGGGCGGCTAACTATGGCTACACCTTC. The chain links TRBV9 to TRBJ1-2; 8 nucleotides line up with TRBD1. V was pared by 3 bases and J by 0 bases, with 7 bases of the junction left unmatched. The CDR3 has 16 residues. CDR1 and CDR2 (germline): SGDLS, YYNGEE.

This clonotype was recorded a few times. The DNA for the CDR3 is TGTGCCAGCAGCTTAGCGGGAGAATATGCCGGGGAGCTGTTTTTT. Protein sequence: CASSLAGEYAGELFF. The chain uses TRBV7-2 and TRBJ2-2, with a possible D match to TRBD2 (5 bases). The CDR3 is 15 amino acids. Germline CDR1 reads SGHTA; CDR2 reads FQGNSA. Trimming took off 0 bases at V and 6 bases at J, with 11 bases between the two ends. The full variable domain, completed using reference TRBV7-2 and TRBJ2-2, is GAGVSQSPSNKVTEKGKDVELRCDPISGHTALYWYRQSLGQGLEFLIYFQGNSAPDKSGLPSDRFSAERTGGSVSTLTIQRTQQEDSAVYLCASSLAGEYAGELFFGEGSRLTVL.

This clonotype was seen at least ten times. The genes are TRBV7-9 and TRBJ2-3, with TRBD2 identical over 8 bases. Germline V gene data show CDR1 as SEHNR and CDR2 as FQNEAQ (reference sequence). The length of the CDR3 is 15 residues. V was clipped by 5 bases and J by 3 bases; unmatched bases: 7. CDR3 protein: CASSPAGADTDTQYF. The CDR3 coding sequence is TGTGCCAGCAGCCCAGCGGGGGCGGATACAGATACGCAGTATTTT.

V and J are TRBV19 and TRBJ1-5; TRBD1 matches 7 bases. Trimming removed 2 bases from V and 2 bases from J; junction bases left unmatched: 3. This CDR3 spans 15 amino acids. Germline V CDR1 and CDR2: LNHDA, SQIVND (reference sequence). The CDR3 is CASSIRTGGNQPQHF. CDR3 DNA: TGTGCCAGTAGTATAAGGACAGGCGGCAATCAGCCCCAGCATTTT. The full variable domain, its missing parts supplied by reference TRBV19 and TRBJ1-5, is DGGITQSPKYLFRKEGQNVTLSCEQNLNHDAMYWYRQDPGQGLRLIYYSQIVNDFQKGDIAEGYSVSREKKESFPLTVTSAQKNPTAFYLCASSIRTGGNQPQHFGDGTRLSIL.

In its sample, this clonotype was seen once. The CDR3 nucleotides are TGTGCCAGCAGCAAACGACTGGCGGGGGTTTGGTACTTC. Encoded protein: CASSKRLAGVWYF. The chain joins TRBV5-4 to TRBJ2-7, with 7 bases identical to TRBD2. After removal of 4 bases from V and 12 bases from J, the junction contained 13 bases not matched to a gene. From germline, CDR1 is SGHNT and CDR2 YYREEE (reference sequence). This CDR3 has 13 residues.

In the case of this clonotype: A much larger clone lies a single base off, so this may be a read error. This chain links TRBV7-9 with TRBJ2-7; D unresolved. Per the germline V gene, CDR1 is SEHNR and CDR2 is FQNEAQ (reference sequence). CDR3 size: 11 residues. The CDR3 DNA follows: TGTGCCTGGATCTCAACTTACGAGCAGTGCTTC. Amino acids: CAWISTYEQCF.

This clonotype was detected many times. The chain is built from TRBV7-2 and TRBJ1-6, with TRBD1 as a possible D gene (5 bases). This CDR3 region has 15 residues. V was trimmed by 3 bases and J by 4 bases, leaving 10 bases between them. Germline V gene lookup returns CDR1 SGHTA and CDR2 FQGNSA. This chain's CDR3 is CASSFEGPYNSPLHF. In DNA form, the CDR3 reads TGTGCCAGCAGCTTTGAGGGACCGTATAATTCACCCCTCCACTTT.

Regarding this clonotype: Its ends do not fully match the called genes, so a read error is possible. The rearrangement uses TRBV25-1 and TRBJ2-3, with 11 bases identical to TRBD1. There are 12 residues in the CDR3. Germline loops: CDR1 MGHDK, CDR2 SYGVNS. CDR3 DNA: TGTGCCAGCAATCCACCGGGACAGGGGGTACATTTT. This translates into CASNPPGQGVHF.

This chain links TRBV7-2 with TRBJ2-3; the D gene is possibly TRBD1 (5 bases). CDR1 and CDR2 from the germline V gene are SGHTA and FQGNSA. The length of the CDR3 is 14 residues. Trimming removed 5 bases from V and 5 bases from J, with 14 bases in between. The CDR3, as DNA: TGTGCCAGCAGCCCTGGGGCGGTACTAGATACGCAGTATTTT. Protein sequence: CASSPGAVLDTQYF.

There are many counts of this clonotype. This chain joins TRBV6-6 and TRBJ2-3; 10 nucleotides match TRBD2. V lost 2 bases to trimming and J lost 1 base; unmatched junction nucleotides: 12. The CDR3 extends over 19 amino acids. The germline gives CDR1 MNHNY, CDR2 SVGAGI (reference sequence). CDR3 loop: CASSYPNRAGGPGTDTQYF. CDR3 bases: TGTGCCAGCAGTTACCCCAACAGAGCGGGAGGGCCTGGCACAGATACGCAGTATTTT.

This clonotype was observed at least ten times. The chain has TRBV20-1 and TRBJ2-1, with a tentative D call TRBD2 (5 bases). Germline values: CDR1 DFQATT, CDR2 SNEGSKA (reference sequence). The CDR3 is 14 amino acids. V was shortened by 1 base and J by 9 bases, with 16 bases between the two germline ends. CDR3 sequence (DNA): TGCAGTGCTAGAGCGTCTAGCCGACGGAGTGAGCAGTTCTTC. Its translation: CSARASSRRSEQFF.

The chain has TRBV3-1 and TRBJ2-5; 8 bases are shared with TRBD2. The CDR3 runs to 14 residues. Germline trimming cut 4 bases from V and 3 bases from J; bases unmatched to any gene: 4. Germline assignment: CDR1 LGHDT and CDR2 YNNKEL (reference sequence). CDR3 sequence reads: CASSPRGGKETQYF. The CDR3 nucleotides are TGTGCCAGCAGCCCTCGGGGGGGTAAAGAGACCCAGTACTTC.

In regard to this clonotype: Given a much more abundant clone one base away, this may be a read error. The rearrangement uses TRBV5-1 and TRBJ2-7, with a possible D match to TRBD1 (6 bases). The CDR3 contains 13 residues. Germline V gene data show CDR1 as SGHRS and CDR2 as YFSETQ. The CDR3 DNA is TGCGCCAGCAGCTCGGACAGTGCCTACGGGCAGTACTTC. This sequence encodes CASSSDSAYGQYF.

V and J are TRBV4-2 and TRBJ1-6, with TRBD1 as a possible D gene (5 bases). Germline V gene sequence: CDR1 LGHNA, CDR2 YNFKEQ. Trimming took 4 bases from V and 9 from J, leaving 16 bases between them. CDR3 length equals 15 residues. DNA of the CDR3: TGTGCCAGCAGCCGGAACCCGGGACTTGTTTCACCCCTCCACTTT. It is translated as CASSRNPGLVSPLHF.

This clonotype was counted ten times or more. This chain uses TRBV15 with TRBJ1-5, with unresolved D. V lost 1 base, J lost 3 bases, and 4 bases lay in between. The germline V gene has CDR1 LNHNV and CDR2 YYDKDF (reference sequence). This CDR3 has 13 residues. CDR3 loop: CATSRGSNQPQHF. The CDR3 DNA reads as TGTGCCACCAGCAGAGGATCCAATCAGCCCCAGCATTTT.

J is TRBJ2-1 and V is TRBV19; D is perhaps TRBD2 (5 bases). The V gene lost 4 bases and the J gene lost 7 bases, with 14 bases spanning the gap. The CDR3 has 14 residues. Germline V gene lookup returns CDR1 LNHDA and CDR2 SQIVND (reference sequence). The CDR3 sequence: CASSTRGMGNEQFF. The CDR3 bases are TGTGCCAGTAGTACCCGGGGTATGGGGAATGAGCAGTTCTTC.

This clonotype was counted at least ten times. The V call is TRBV20-1, the J call TRBJ2-1, with a tentative D call TRBD2 (6 bases). CDR1 and CDR2 (germline): DFQATT, SNEGSKA (reference sequence). The CDR3 loop spans 14 amino acids. V was pared by 0 bases and J by 9 bases, with 15 bases between. The CDR3 region is CSAREYGREGEQFF. CDR3 sequence (DNA): TGCAGTGCTAGAGAGTACGGGAGAGAAGGTGAGCAGTTCTTC.

At least ten counts were recorded for this clonotype. The chain employs TRBV15 and TRBJ1-5; no reliable D call. CDR3 size: 17 residues. Per the germline V gene, CDR1 is LNHNV and CDR2 is YYDKDF (reference sequence). With 2 bases removed from V and 1 base from J, the gap between germline ends came to 15 bases. The DNA of the CDR3 is TGTGCCACCAGCAGACACCCGGACCAGTGGAGCAATCAGCCCCAGCATTTT. It codes for CATSRHPDQWSNQPQHF.

In its sample, this clonotype was seen a few times. V is TRBV6-2 or TRBV6-3 and J is TRBJ2-3, with 11 bases fitting TRBD1. The germline V gene has CDR1 MNHEY and CDR2 SVGEGT. V lost 6 bases to trimming and J lost 4 bases; unmatched junction nucleotides: 6. The CDR3 totals 15 residues. The CDR3 DNA sequence: TGTGCCAGCAGAAGGACAGGGGGCGTCCCAGATACGCAGTATTTT. It encodes CASRRTGGVPDTQYF.

The rearrangement joins TRBV29-1 to TRBJ2-1; 12 positions match TRBD2. This CDR3 is built from 14 residues. Germline CDR1 is SQVTM and CDR2 is ANQGSEA. Unmatched junction bases numbered 7, after V lost 8 bases and J lost 5 bases. DNA of the CDR3: TGCAGCTACCGGACTAGCGGGGCTGACAATGAGCAGTTCTTC. Translation: CSYRTSGADNEQFF.

The genes are TRBV14 and TRBJ1-2; D is ambiguous. The germline V and J ends were trimmed by 5 bases and 3 bases, with 13 bases remaining between them. Germline V gene lookup returns CDR1 SGHDN and CDR2 FVKESK. The CDR3 runs to 14 residues. The DNA for the CDR3 is TGTGCCAGCAGCTTTAGGACTAGCGACTATGGCTACACCTTC. Its protein is CASSFRTSDYGYTF.

In its sample, this clonotype was seen many times. This chain uses TRBV4-1 with TRBJ2-7, with TRBD2 matching 7 bases. The CDR3 loop spans 16 amino acids. V was pared by 0 bases and J by 0 bases, with 5 bases of the junction left unmatched. The germline V gene encodes CDR1 MGHRA and CDR2 YSYEKL. In nucleotides, the CDR3 is TGCGCCAGCAGCCAAGAAGGGCTAGCGGCCTCCTACGAGCAGTACTTC. Translated: CASSQEGLAASYEQYF.

As for this clonotype: A junction end diverges from the germline sequence, so it may reflect a read error. CDR3 sequence reads: CASSQGLQETQYF. CDR3 coding DNA: TGTGCTAGCAGCCAGGGATTGCAAGAGACCCAGTACTTC. The V gene is TRBV7-6, the J gene TRBJ2-5, with D maybe TRBD1 (5 bases). This CDR3 has 13 residues. CDR1 is SGHVS, CDR2 FNYEAQ, per germline. The full variable domain, its missing parts supplied by reference TRBV7-6 and TRBJ2-5, is GAGVSQSPRYKVTKRGQDVALRCDPISGHVSLYWYRQALGQGPEFLTYFNYEAQQDKSGLPNDRFSAERPEGSISTLTIQRTEQRDSAMYRCASSQGLQETQYFGPGTRLLVL.

The gene calls are TRBV25-1 and TRBJ1-1; D remains ambiguous. Germline lookup yields CDR1 MGHDK and CDR2 SYGVNS. The CDR3 consists of 14 residues. Trimming shortened V by 1 base and J by 3 bases, and 9 bases separated the two germline ends. The CDR3 protein is CASSEFGKHTEAFF. The CDR3 DNA reads as TGTGCCAGCAGTGAATTTGGGAAGCACACTGAAGCTTTCTTT. The whole variable domain, remainder taken from reference TRBV25-1 and TRBJ1-1, is EADIYQTPRYLVIGTGKKITLECSQTMGHDKMYWYQQDPGMELHLIHYSYGVNSTEKGDLSSESTVSRIRTEHFPLTLESARPSHTSQYLCASSEFGKHTEAFFGQGTRLTVV.